This T cell receptor beta chain was documented in a study of blood T cell repertoires in COVID-19. Study-level background: Samples came from the United States, Italy and Spain, spanning acute and convalescent COVID-19.

Original handling: It was from reference gene primer amplification that nucleated cell counts were estimated. This table comes from immunoSEQ multiplex PCR, and its TCRdb copy is limited to in-frame clones, with some not included. V and J calls and clone size come straight from that table; D and trimming were deduced from the DNA. This table has about 240,000 clones, around 82% appearing once. This CDR3 is 18 amino acids long. V lost 5 bases and J 1 base, leaving 21 bases between the germline ends. Germline V gives CDR1 LNHDA, CDR2 SQIVND (reference sequence). The rearrangement joins TRBV19 to TRBJ1-5; D is undetermined. The sequencing input was peripheral blood. The receptor was isolated from a woman aged 70-85 years with acute or convalescent COVID-19. CDR3 nucleotides: TGTGCCAGTAGTGACCGGAGGATGGGCTTGGCCAGCAATCAGCCCCAGCATTTT. Translating gives CASSDRRMGLASNQPQHF.